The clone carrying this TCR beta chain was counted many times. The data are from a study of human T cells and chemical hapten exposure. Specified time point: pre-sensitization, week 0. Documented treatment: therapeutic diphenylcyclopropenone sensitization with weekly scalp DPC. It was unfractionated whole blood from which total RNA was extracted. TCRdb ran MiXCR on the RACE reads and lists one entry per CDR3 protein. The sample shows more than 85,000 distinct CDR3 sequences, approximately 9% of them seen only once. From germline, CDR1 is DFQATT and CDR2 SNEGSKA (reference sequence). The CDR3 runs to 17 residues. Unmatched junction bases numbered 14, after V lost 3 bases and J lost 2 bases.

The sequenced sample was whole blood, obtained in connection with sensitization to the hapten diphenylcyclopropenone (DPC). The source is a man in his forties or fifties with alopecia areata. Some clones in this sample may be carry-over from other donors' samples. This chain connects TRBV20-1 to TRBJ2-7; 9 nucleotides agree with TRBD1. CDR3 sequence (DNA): TGCAGTGCTAGTGGAGGACCCGGGACAGGGACCCCCTACGAGCAGTACTTC. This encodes CSASGGPGTGTPYEQYF.